One and the same sample provided the 3 T cell receptor beta chains below, sequenced in a study of PD-1 blockade in classical Hodgkin lymphoma. All patients experienced relapse after autologous stem cell transplantation, and brentuximab vedotin exposure was variable. Profiling relied on immunoSEQ multiplex PCR, and the TCRdb table lists in-frame clones only, not all of them. The sample shows about 41,000 clones, roughly 70% of them seen only once. The sequencing here drew on peripheral blood mononuclear cells (PBMCs), taken at baseline. The receptor set was obtained from a human donor with classical Hodgkin lymphoma.

This clone has more than one count but fewer than ten. This chain uses TRBV30 with TRBJ1-5, with 9 positions matching TRBD1. Losses at the gene ends were 0 bases for V and 7 bases for J; bases not matched to a gene: 1. Germline V gene data show CDR1 as GTSNPN and CDR2 as SVGIG (reference sequence). This CDR3 contains 13 residues. The DNA for the CDR3 is TGTGCCTGGAGTGTACAGGGGGCCCAGCCCCAGCATTTT. Translated, it gives CAWSVQGAQPQHF.

A few counts support this clone. The chain employs TRBV29-1 and TRBJ1-1, with TRBD1 identical over 10 bases. The CDR3 consists of 13 residues. V dropped 5 bases and J dropped 3; count of bases not matched to a gene: 3. CDR1 is SQVTM, CDR2 ANQGSEA, per germline. CDR3 sequence reads: CSVRGQGHTEAFF. The CDR3 nucleotides are TGCAGCGTTAGGGGACAGGGGCACACTGAAGCTTTCTTT. Drawing the rest from reference TRBV29-1 and TRBJ1-1, the complete variable domain is SAVISQKPSRDICQRGTSLTIQCQVDSQVTMMFWYRQQPGQSLTLIATANQGSEATYESGFVIDKFPISRPNLTFSTLTVSNMSPEDSSIYLCSVRGQGHTEAFFGQGTRLTVV.

This chain links TRBV27 with TRBJ1-2; no firm D call. Per the germline V gene, CDR1 is MNHEY and CDR2 is SMNVEV (reference sequence). The germline V and J ends were trimmed by 3 bases and 4 bases, with 12 bases remaining between them. The CDR3 covers 14 residues. The CDR3 reads CASSLGFLGYGYTF. The CDR3 coding sequence is TGTGCCAGCAGTTTGGGCTTCCTGGGCTATGGCTACACCTTC.